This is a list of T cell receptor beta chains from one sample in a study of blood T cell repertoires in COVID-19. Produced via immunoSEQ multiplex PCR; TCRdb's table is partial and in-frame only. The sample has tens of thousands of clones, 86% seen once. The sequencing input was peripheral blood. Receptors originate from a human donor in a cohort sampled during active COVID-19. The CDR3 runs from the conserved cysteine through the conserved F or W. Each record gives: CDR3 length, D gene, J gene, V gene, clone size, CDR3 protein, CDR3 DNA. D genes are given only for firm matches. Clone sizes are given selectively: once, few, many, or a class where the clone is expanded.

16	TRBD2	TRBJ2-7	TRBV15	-	CATSRGPAGPTYEQYF	TGTGCCACCAGCAGAGGTCCAGCGGGGCCTACCTACGAGCAGTACTTC
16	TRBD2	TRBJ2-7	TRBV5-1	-	CASSHLGRSGSYEQYF	TGCGCCAGCAGTCACCTCGGGAGGAGCGGAAGCTACGAGCAGTACTTC
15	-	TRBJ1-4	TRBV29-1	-	CSVATGMRGGEKLFF	TGCAGCGTTGCTACAGGGATGAGGGGCGGAGAAAAACTGTTTTTT
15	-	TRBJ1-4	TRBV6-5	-	CASSYQQGLGEKLFF	TGTGCCAGCAGCTACCAACAGGGTCTGGGTGAAAAACTGTTTTTT
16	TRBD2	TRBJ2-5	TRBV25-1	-	CASSEFGGGASETQYF	TGTGCCAGCAGTGAATTTGGCGGGGGGGCTTCGGAGACCCAGTACTTC
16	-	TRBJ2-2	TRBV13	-	CASSLGFAMRPGELFF	TGTGCCAGCAGCTTAGGTTTTGCGATGAGGCCCGGGGAGCTGTTTTTT
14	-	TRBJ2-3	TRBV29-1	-	CSVDSSGATDTQYF	TGCAGCGTTGACTCGTCAGGGGCCACAGATACGCAGTATTTT
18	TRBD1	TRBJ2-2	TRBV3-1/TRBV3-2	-	CASSLFSDRRSNTGELFF	TGTGCCAGCAGCCTCTTTTCGGACAGGAGATCGAACACCGGGGAGCTGTTTTTT
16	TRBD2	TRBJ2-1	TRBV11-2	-	CASSLEHGRAKNEQFF	TGTGCCAGCAGCTTAGAACACGGGAGGGCCAAGAATGAGCAGTTCTTC
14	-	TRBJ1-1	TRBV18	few	CASSPRSRNTEAFF	TGTGCCAGCTCACCACGGAGCAGGAACACTGAAGCTTTCTTT
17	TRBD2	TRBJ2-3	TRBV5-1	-	CASSLGGLATSTDTQYF	TGCGCCAGCAGCTTGGGTGGACTAGCCACTAGCACAGATACGCAGTATTTT
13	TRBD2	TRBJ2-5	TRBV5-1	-	CASSFGGEETQYF	TGCGCCAGCAGCTTTGGGGGGGAAGAGACCCAGTACTTC
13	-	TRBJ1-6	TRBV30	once	CAAQGNLNSPLHF	TGTGCCGCCCAGGGGAATCTTAATTCACCCCTCCACTTT
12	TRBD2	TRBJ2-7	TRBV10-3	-	CAIGTTSYEQYF	TGTGCCATCGGGACTACCTCCTACGAGCAGTACTTC
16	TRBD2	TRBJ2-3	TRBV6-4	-	CASSRGASGRADTQYF	TGTGCCAGCAGTCGAGGGGCTAGCGGGAGAGCAGATACGCAGTATTTT
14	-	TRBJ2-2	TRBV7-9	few	CASSLGSSSGELFF	TGTGCCAGCAGCTTAGGGTCGAGTTCCGGGGAGCTGTTTTTT
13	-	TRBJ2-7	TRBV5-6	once	CASSLEYRDEQYF	TGTGCCAGCAGCTTGGAATACAGGGACGAGCAGTACTTC
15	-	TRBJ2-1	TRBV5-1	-	CASSRAGGDYNEQFF	TGCGCCAGCAGCCGAGCGGGTGGGGACTACAATGAGCAGTTCTTC
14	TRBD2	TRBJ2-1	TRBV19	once	CASKPGLAFDEQFF	TGTGCCAGTAAACCGGGACTAGCGTTCGATGAGCAGTTCTTC